This is a list of T cell receptor beta chains from one sample in a study of T cell responses to AZD1222 COVID-19 vaccine. Profiling relied on immunoSEQ multiplex PCR, and the TCRdb table lists in-frame clones only, not all of them. The data show tens of thousands of clones, 70% to 90% seen once. This specimen consisted of peripheral blood, obtained 28 days after the second AZD1222 dose. The receptor source for this set is an adult who received the AZD1222 COVID-19 vaccine. Both conserved end residues are part of each CDR3. The D gene is left open where the match is weak. Size values are once, few and many counts, or a class for expanded clones, and some rows have none.

TRBJ1-1 NA TRBV14 NA TGTGCCAGCAGCCAAGGAGGGGCCCTTAACACTGAAGCTTTCTTT CASSQGGALNTEAFF
TRBJ2-2 TRBD1 TRBV19 NA TGTGCCAGTAGTAATCAGGGGGCTCCCGGGGAGCTGTTTTTT CASSNQGAPGELFF
TRBJ1-3 NA TRBV3-1/TRBV3-2 medium-sized TGTGCCAGCAGCCAAGGGGCGGGTGCTGGAAACACCATATATTTT CASSQGAGAGNTIYF
TRBJ2-5 TRBD2 TRBV24-1 NA TGTGCCACCAGTGATTTTTTATCGGGGGGGGGAGAGACCCAGTACTTC CATSDFLSGGGETQYF
TRBJ2-1 NA TRBV2 few TGTGCCAGCAGACTCCTTTACAATGAGCAGTTCTTC CASRLLYNEQFF
TRBJ1-5 NA TRBV5-1 NA TGCGCCAGCAGCTTGGGCGTCGGACGGATTTTCAGCAATCAGCCCCAGCATTTT CASSLGVGRIFSNQPQHF
TRBJ1-1 NA TRBV5-1 NA TGCGCCAGCAGCTTGGGACTGGTAAAAGGCACTGAAGCTTTCTTT CASSLGLVKGTEAFF
TRBJ1-1 NA TRBV10-3 few TGTGCCATCAGTGAGTCGGGGCGGGCCACTGAAGCTTTCTTT CAISESGRATEAFF
TRBJ1-4 TRBD1 TRBV19 NA TGTGCCAGTAGTATCGGACAGGGAAAACTGTTTTTT CASSIGQGKLFF
TRBJ2-7 NA TRBV19 few TGTGCCAGTAGTATGGGCAGATCCTACGAGCAGTACTTC CASSMGRSYEQYF
TRBJ2-3 NA TRBV28 NA TGTGCCAGCGACAATAGCCGCACAGATACGCAGTATTTT CASDNSRTDTQYF
TRBJ2-3 NA TRBV24-1 NA TGTGCCACCAGTGATCCAAGACTAGGGGGAGATACGCAGTATTTT CATSDPRLGGDTQYF
TRBJ2-1 NA TRBV24-1 NA TGTGCCACCAGTGATCCCCGCGTGAGGAGCTCCTACAATGAGCAGTTCTTC CATSDPRVRSSYNEQFF
TRBJ2-3 NA TRBV12-2 NA TGTGCAAGTCGCTCAGTACTCGGGAGCTTGGATACGCAGTATTTT CASRSVLGSLDTQYF
TRBJ2-5 NA TRBV7-3 NA TGTGCCAGCAGCTTAGGCCCCCTCGGGGAGACCCAGTACTTC CASSLGPLGETQYF
TRBJ1-5 NA TRBV12-3/TRBV12-4 NA TGTGCCAGCAGTTTTGGCAGAAATCAGCCCCAGCATTTT CASSFGRNQPQHF
TRBJ2-7 NA TRBV5-8 once TGTGCCAGCAGCTTGTGGCGAGGACTGTCCGAGCAGTACTTC CASSLWRGLSEQYF
TRBJ2-7 NA TRBV2 NA TGTGCCAGCAGCAACACCTACAGGGCCGAGCAGTACTTC CASSNTYRAEQYF
TRBJ1-4 NA TRBV12-3/TRBV12-4 few TGTGCCAGCAGTTTCACAGGAATCGAACTGTTTTTT CASSFTGIELFF
TRBJ2-1 TRBD2 TRBV5-4 once TGTGCCAGCAGCCCGACTAGCGGGAGCCTAAGCTCCTACAATGAGCAGTTCTTC CASSPTSGSLSSYNEQFF
TRBJ2-5 TRBD2 TRBV7-2 NA TGTGCCAGCAGCTTAGGCGGACTAGCCGGGGAGACCCAGTACTTC CASSLGGLAGETQYF
TRBJ2-7 TRBD1 TRBV7-9 NA TGTGCCAGCAGCCAACCCTCGACAGGGTGGGACTACGAGCAGTACTTC CASSQPSTGWDYEQYF
TRBJ2-1 TRBD2 TRBV19 NA TGTGCCAGTAGTAGGACTAGCGGGGACAATGAGCAGTTCTTC CASSRTSGDNEQFF
TRBJ2-2 TRBD2 TRBV13 NA TGTGCCAGCAGCTTTCGATTAGCGGGAGATAGAACCGGGGAGCTGTTTTTT CASSFRLAGDRTGELFF
TRBJ1-4 NA TRBV18 NA TGTGCCAGCGCCCAAAACAGCGCAACTAATGAAAAACTGTTTTTT CASAQNSATNEKLFF
TRBJ2-1 TRBD1 TRBV19 NA TGTGCCAGTAGTATTTCAGGGGGTCCCCACAATGAGCAGTTCTTC CASSISGGPHNEQFF
TRBJ2-7 TRBD1 TRBV7-2 NA TGTGCCAGCAGCTTAAGTTGGACAGGGGGTTCCGAGCAGTACTTC CASSLSWTGGSEQYF
TRBJ1-5 NA TRBV19 once TGTGCCAGTAGTATGGGGCAGAGAAATCAGCCCCAGCATTTT CASSMGQRNQPQHF
TRBJ1-1 NA TRBV19 NA TGTGCCAGTAAGTTCTTGGAGAACACTGAAGCTTTCTTT CASKFLENTEAFF
TRBJ2-3 TRBD2 TRBV11-2 NA TGTGCCAGCAGCCAGGGGGATACTAGCGGGGGGACGACAGATACGCAGTATTTT CASSQGDTSGGTTDTQYF
TRBJ1-1 NA TRBV28 once TGTGCCAGCAGTTCCGTAGGAGCTACCACTGAAGCTTTCTTT CASSSVGATTEAFF
TRBJ2-2 NA TRBV28 NA TGTGCCAGCAGTAACCGGGACGTTAGGGCCGGGGAGCTGTTTTTT CASSNRDVRAGELFF